This T cell receptor (beta chain) came from a study of beta chain features in type 1 diabetes. The study reverse transcribed the entire isolated RNA, so it sequenced expressed TCRB transcripts. The table came from immunoSEQ multiplex PCR; TCRdb's copy has only in-frame clones and leaves some out. This repertoire shows roughly 150,000 clones, roughly 10% found once; its top ten account for 0.7%. Comment on this clone: Antigen specificity is unknown.

The study, taken as a whole, reports: When Type 1 diabetes patients were examined, their TCRB CDR3s proved moderately but significantly shorter in all four CD4+ subsets.

CDR1 is GTSNPN, CDR2 SVGIG, per germline (reference sequence). The CDR3 has 13 residues. The specimen was central memory CD4+ T cells from blood. The V and J genes are TRBV30 and TRBJ2-5, with D possibly matching TRBD1 (6 bases). The J call may be wrong; the DNA end is better matched by TRBJ2-7. The receptor was derived from a woman in her 30s with type 1 diabetes. CDR3 amino acids: CAWSADRLYEQYF. CDR3 coding DNA: TGTGCCTGGAGTGCGGACAGACTCTACGAGCAGTACTTC.